This T cell receptor beta chain was identified during a study of cytomegalovirus exposure and HLA in healthy donors. The overall study: Early on, a data release was issued that held 80 million or so unique TCRs from HLA-typed donors. The study's findings and limits: The study reported that TCR beta sequences accurately predicted HLA-A and HLA-B alleles in most subjects. Later analysis demonstrated an association between a missense DCLRE1C variant and TCR beta V- and J-gene trimming. Roughly 170 TCR beta chains were listed as cytomegalovirus-associated.

With regard to this clone: Its antigen is undetermined.

Germline lookup yields CDR1 SGDLS and CDR2 YYNGEE. The CDR3 consists of 15 residues. V was clipped by 5 bases and J by 1 base, with 15 bases between them. PCR involved 60 Vbeta and 13 Jbeta primers. Here immunoSEQ multiplex PCR was the method, and the copy in TCRdb shows in-frame clones only, minus some. This repertoire shows under 90,000 clones, 60% to 80% found once; its top ten account for under 2.5%. Sequencing was carried out using PBMCs. This sequence originates from a middle-aged man in good health and CMV-seronegative. This chain uses TRBV9 with TRBJ1-1; no clear D gene. The CDR3 coding sequence is TGTGCCAGCAGTGCGGGTGGTCCAAGGAACACTGAAGCTTTCTTT. This translates into CASSAGGPRNTEAFF.